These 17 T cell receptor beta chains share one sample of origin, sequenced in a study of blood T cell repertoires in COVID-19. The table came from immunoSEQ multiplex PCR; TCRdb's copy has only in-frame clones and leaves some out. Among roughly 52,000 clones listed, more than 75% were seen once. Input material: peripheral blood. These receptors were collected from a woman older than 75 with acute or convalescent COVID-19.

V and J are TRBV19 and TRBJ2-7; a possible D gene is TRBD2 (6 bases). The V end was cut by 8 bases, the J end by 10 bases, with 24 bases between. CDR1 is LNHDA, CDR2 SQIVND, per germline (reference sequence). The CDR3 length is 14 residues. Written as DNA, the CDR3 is TGTGCCAGTGGGAACCGGGACTCTCCCGGTTATCAGTACGTC. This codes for CASGNRDSPGYQYV.

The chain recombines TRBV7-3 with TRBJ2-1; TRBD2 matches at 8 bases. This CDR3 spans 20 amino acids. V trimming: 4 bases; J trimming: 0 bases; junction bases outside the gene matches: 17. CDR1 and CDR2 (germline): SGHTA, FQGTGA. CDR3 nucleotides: TGTGCCAGCAGCTCCTCGGCTCTAGCGGGTACCTTTAGCTCCTACAATGAGCAGTTCTTC. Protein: CASSSSALAGTFSSYNEQFF.

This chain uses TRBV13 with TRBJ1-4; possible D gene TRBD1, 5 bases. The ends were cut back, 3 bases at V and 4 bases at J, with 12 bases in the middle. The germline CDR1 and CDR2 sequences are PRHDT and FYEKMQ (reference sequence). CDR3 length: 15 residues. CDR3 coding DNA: TGTGCCAGCAGCTTCGGCGACAGACGTAATGAAAAACTGTTTTTT. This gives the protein CASSFGDRRNEKLFF.

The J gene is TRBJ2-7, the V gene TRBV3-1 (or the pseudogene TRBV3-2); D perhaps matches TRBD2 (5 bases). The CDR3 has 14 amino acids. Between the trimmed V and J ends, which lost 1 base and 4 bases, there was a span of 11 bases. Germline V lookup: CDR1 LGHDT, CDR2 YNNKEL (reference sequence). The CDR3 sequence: CASSQGRLKYEQYF. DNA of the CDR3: TGTGCCAGCAGCCAAGGCCGACTAAAATACGAGCAGTACTTC.

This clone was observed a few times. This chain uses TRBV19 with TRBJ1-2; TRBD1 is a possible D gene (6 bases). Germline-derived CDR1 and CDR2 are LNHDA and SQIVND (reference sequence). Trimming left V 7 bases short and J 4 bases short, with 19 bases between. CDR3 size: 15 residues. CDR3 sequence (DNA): TGTGCCAGTACCAATCGGGGGGGCTTCGGCTATGGCTACACCTTC. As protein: CASTNRGGFGYGYTF.

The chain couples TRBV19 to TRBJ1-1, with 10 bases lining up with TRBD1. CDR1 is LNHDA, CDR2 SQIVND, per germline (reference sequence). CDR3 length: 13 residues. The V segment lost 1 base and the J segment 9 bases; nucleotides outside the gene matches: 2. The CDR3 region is CASSIVDRGQAFF. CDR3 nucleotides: TGTGCCAGTAGTATAGTAGACAGGGGGCAAGCTTTCTTT.

The DNA of the CDR3 is TGTGCCAGCAGCCGGGACTCGAGCTCCTACAATGAGCAGTTCTTC. Translation: CASSRDSSSYNEQFF. The chain combines TRBV5-4 with TRBJ2-1, with D possibly TRBD2 on 6 matching bases. Trimming stripped 4 bases from V and 0 bases from J, with 11 bases between. Germline V gives CDR1 SGHNT, CDR2 YYREEE (reference sequence). This CDR3 is built from 15 residues.

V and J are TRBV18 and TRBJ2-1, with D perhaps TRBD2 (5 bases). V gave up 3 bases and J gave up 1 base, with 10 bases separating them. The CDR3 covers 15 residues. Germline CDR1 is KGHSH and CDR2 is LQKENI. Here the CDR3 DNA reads TGTGCCAGCTCACCTGGCGGGCGATCCTACAATGAGCAGTTCTTC. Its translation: CASSPGGRSYNEQFF.

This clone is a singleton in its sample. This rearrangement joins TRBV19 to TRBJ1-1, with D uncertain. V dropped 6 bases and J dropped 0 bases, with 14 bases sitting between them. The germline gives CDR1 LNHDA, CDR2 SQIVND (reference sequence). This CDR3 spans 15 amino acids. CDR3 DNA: TGTGCCAGTAGGGGAGGACTCTTGATGAACACTGAAGCTTTCTTT. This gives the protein CASRGGLLMNTEAFF.

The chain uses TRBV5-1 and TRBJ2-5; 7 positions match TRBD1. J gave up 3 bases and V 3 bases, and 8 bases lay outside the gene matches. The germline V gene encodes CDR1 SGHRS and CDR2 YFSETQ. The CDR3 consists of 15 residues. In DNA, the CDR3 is TGCGCCAGCAGCTCATCCGGGACAGACAAAGAGACCCAGTACTTC. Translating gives CASSSSGTDKETQYF.

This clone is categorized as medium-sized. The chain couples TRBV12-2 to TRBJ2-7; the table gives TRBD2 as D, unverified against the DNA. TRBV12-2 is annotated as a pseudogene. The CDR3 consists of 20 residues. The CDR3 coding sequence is TGTGCAAGTCGCTTAGATACTTTTATAGCGGGACACACTTACTCCTACGAGCAGTACGTC. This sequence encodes CASRLDTFIAGHTYSYEQYV.

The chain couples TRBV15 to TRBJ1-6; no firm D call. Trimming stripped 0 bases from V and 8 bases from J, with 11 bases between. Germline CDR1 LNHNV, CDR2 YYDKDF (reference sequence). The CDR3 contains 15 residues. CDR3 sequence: CATSRDFGGDSPLHF. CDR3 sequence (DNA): TGTGCCACCAGCAGAGATTTTGGCGGAGATTCACCCCTCCACTTT.

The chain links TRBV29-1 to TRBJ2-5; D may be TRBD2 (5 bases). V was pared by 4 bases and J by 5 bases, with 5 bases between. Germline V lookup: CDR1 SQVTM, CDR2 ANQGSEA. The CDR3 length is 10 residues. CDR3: CSVGEETQYF. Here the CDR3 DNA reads TGCAGCGTTGGGGAGGAGACCCAGTACTTC.

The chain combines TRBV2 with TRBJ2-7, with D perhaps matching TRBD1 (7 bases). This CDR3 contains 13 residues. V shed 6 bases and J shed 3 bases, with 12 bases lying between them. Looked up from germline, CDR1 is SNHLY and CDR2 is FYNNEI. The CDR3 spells CASRRDSNYEQYV. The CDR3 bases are TGTGCCAGCAGGCGGGACAGCAACTACGAGCAGTACGTC.

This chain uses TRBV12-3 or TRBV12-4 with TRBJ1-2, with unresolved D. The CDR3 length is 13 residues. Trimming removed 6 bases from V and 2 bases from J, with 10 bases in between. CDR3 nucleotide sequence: TGTGCCAGCAGCCCATCCCCAAACTATGGCTACACCTTC. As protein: CASSPSPNYGYTF.

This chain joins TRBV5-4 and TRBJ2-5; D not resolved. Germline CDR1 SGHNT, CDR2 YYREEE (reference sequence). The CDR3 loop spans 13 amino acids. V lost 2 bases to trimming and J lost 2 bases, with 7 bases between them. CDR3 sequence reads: CASSLSEQETQYF. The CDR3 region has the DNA TGTGCCAGCAGCTTAAGCGAACAAGAGACCCAGTACTTC.

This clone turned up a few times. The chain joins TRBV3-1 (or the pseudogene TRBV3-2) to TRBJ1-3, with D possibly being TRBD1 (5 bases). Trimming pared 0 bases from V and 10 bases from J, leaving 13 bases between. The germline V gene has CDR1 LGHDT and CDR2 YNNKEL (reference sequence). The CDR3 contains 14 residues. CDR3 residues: CASSQDVGALTIYF. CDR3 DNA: TGTGCCAGCAGCCAAGATGTAGGGGCCTTGACCATATATTTT.